This T cell receptor (beta chain) appears in the sequencing data of a study of patients and donors after allogeneic stem cell transplantation (dated by TCRdb to about 2020). In the germline V gene, CDR1 corresponds to SGHDN and CDR2 to FVKESK. V and J are trimmed by 4 bases and 4 bases, and the gene matches miss 8 bases of the junction. Spanning cysteine to phenylalanine, the CDR3 consists of 15 amino acids. Left in the record is the CDR3 DNA by itself, 45 bases read in frame from the first base. The library was generated by RT-PCR. The sequencer listed for this sample is NextSeq 550. TCRdb itself trimmed the public reads at Q25 with fastp, ran MiXCR and retained productive beta chains. Rows merge per CDR3 protein into single entries with the most common DNA and genes. The sample profile shows around 240,000 distinct CDR3 sequences; 11% to 15% of them were found once. Clones ranked in the top ten supply under 14% of the sample.

This clonotype was recorded a few times. Which antigen it targets is not known. Per-nucleotide qualities are absent, and no much larger clonotype sits a single base away. The TCR was taken from a human donor who was either an allogeneic HSCT recipient or a stem cell or donor lymphocyte infusion donor (not recorded which). It is not recorded whose cells these are; they may come from a transplant donor. The V and J segments used are TRBV14 and TRBJ2-7; TRBD1 agrees with 9 junctional bases. The sequenced sample consisted of blood, either unsorted or a sorted T cell fraction (not recorded which). The CDR3 protein: CASSLQRQGVYEQYF. Read as DNA, the sequence is TGTGCCAGCAGCCTCCAGCGACAGGGGGTTTACGAGCAGTACTTC.